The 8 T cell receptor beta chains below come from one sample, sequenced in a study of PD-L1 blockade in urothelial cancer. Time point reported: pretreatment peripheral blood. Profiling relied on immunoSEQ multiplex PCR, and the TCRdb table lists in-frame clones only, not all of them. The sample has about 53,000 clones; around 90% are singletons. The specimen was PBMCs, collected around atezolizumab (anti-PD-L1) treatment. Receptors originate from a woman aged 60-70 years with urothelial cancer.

The CDR3 protein is CASSYIGGETQYF. CDR3 in DNA: TGTGCCAGCAGTTACATCGGGGGGGAGACCCAGTACTTC. The chain links TRBV6-6 to TRBJ2-5, with 7 bases aligning to TRBD2. V shed 2 bases and J 5 bases; nucleotides not matched to a gene: 2. This CDR3 is built from 13 residues. Germline V lookup: CDR1 MNHNY, CDR2 SVGAGI (reference sequence).

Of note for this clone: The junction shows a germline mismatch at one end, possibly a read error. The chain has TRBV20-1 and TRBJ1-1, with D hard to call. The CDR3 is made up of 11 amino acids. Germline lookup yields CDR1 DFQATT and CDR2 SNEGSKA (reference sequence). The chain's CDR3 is CSATLAAGPLF. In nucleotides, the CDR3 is TGCAGTGCTACTCTAGCGGCTGGACCCCTCTTT.

CDR3 sequence: CASSPLAGGPSEFF. The CDR3 nucleotides are TGTGCCAGCAGCCCTCTAGCGGGAGGGCCGTCCGAGTTCTTC. The chain employs TRBV5-6 and TRBJ2-1, with 12 positions matching TRBD2. The CDR3 contains 14 residues. CDR1 is SGHDT, CDR2 YYEEEE, per germline. V shed 4 bases, J shed 14 bases, and the junction held 10 bases outside the gene matches.

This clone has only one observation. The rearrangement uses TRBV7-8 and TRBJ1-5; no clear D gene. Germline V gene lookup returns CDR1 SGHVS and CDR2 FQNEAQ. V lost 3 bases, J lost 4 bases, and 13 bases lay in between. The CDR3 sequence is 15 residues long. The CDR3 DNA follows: TGTGCCAGCAGCTTTCGACACAGCAAGAATCAGCCCCAGCATTTT. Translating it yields CASSFRHSKNQPQHF.

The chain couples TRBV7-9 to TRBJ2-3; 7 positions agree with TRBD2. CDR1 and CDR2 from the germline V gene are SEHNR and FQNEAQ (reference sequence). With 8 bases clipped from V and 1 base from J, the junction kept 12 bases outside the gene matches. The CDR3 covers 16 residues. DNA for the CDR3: TGTGCCAGCCACTACCAGGGAGGGCTGGGCACAGATACGCAGTATTTT. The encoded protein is CASHYQGGLGTDTQYF.

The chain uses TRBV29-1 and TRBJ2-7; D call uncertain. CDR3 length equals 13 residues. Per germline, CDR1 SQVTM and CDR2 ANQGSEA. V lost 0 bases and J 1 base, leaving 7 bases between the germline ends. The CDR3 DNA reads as TGCAGCGTTGAAGATCCTTTTTCCTACGAGCAGTACTTC. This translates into CSVEDPFSYEQYF.

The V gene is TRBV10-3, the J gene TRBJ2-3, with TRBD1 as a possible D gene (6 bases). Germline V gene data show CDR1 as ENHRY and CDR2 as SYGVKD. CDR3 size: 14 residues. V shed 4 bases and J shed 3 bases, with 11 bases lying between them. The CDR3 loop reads CAISGIQGTDTQYF. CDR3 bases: TGTGCCATCAGTGGTATACAGGGAACAGATACGCAGTATTTT.

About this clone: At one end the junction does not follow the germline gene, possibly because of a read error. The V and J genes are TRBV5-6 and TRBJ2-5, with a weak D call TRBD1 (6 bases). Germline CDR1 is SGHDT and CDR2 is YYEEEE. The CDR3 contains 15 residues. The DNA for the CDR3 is TGTGCCAGCAGTTTGGGAAGGGGGTACCAAGAGACCCAGTACTTC. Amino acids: CASSLGRGYQETQYF.